Below are 3 T cell receptor beta chains sequenced from a single sample in a study of blood T cell repertoires in COVID-19. Profiled with immunoSEQ multiplex PCR; TCRdb holds only in-frame clones, not every one. The sample lists approximately 240,000 clones, about 86% occurring once. Sequencing was done on a sample of PBMCs or T cells enriched from blood (not recorded which). These receptors all stem from a woman between 50 and 59 years old in a cohort exposed to, infected with or recovered from COVID-19 (not recorded which).

The chain carries TRBV28 and TRBJ1-5; TRBD1 aligns across 8 bases. Germline trimming cut 7 bases from V and 6 bases from J; bases unmatched to any gene: 8. Looked up from germline, CDR1 is MDHEN and CDR2 is SYDVKM. The CDR3 loop spans 14 amino acids. The DNA of the CDR3 is TGTGCCAGCACCCTGACAGGGGACCCTCAGCCCCAGCATTTT. Translated: CASTLTGDPQPQHF.

This clone has a handful of counts. The rearrangement links TRBV4-1 to TRBJ1-6, with 10 bases fitting TRBD1. The CDR3 is 16 residues long. J lost 8 bases, V lost 0 bases, and 4 bases had no gene match. Germline assignment: CDR1 MGHRA and CDR2 YSYEKL. CDR3 DNA: TGCGCCAGCAGCCAAGATGGGACAGGGGCTTATTCACCCCTCCACTTT. This sequence encodes CASSQDGTGAYSPLHF.

V gene TRBV6-5 combines with J gene TRBJ1-5, with TRBD1 identical over 7 bases. The CDR3 loop spans 15 amino acids. Germline V gives CDR1 MNHEY, CDR2 SVGAGI. Trimming at V came to 5 bases and at J to 8 bases, leaving 12 bases not matched to a gene. In DNA, the CDR3 is TGTGCCAGCAGTCCCCTCGGACAGGATTGGGAGCCCCAGCATTTT. Translating gives CASSPLGQDWEPQHF.